A single sample gave rise to the 2 T cell receptor beta chains below, sequenced in a study of shared clonotypes between healthy human individuals. Profiling relied on immunoSEQ multiplex PCR, and the TCRdb table lists in-frame clones only, not all of them. The sample yields some 600,000 clones, roughly 96% seen once. Naive CD8 cells comprised CD45RO-negative, CCR7-positively selected cells, excluding terminally differentiated effector memory CD45RA+ cells. Sequenced: naive CD8+ T cells sorted from blood. These receptors came from a woman in her twenties or thirties in good health.

The V gene is TRBV7-8, the J gene TRBJ2-3; D perhaps matches TRBD2 (5 bases). CDR3 length equals 18 residues. Germline-derived CDR1 and CDR2 are SGHVS and FQNEAQ. Trimming left V 1 base short and J 0 bases short, with 17 bases between. The DNA of the CDR3 is TGTGCCAGCAGCTTAGAAGGCTGGGGTAGCGAGAGCACAGATACGCAGTATTTT. Its protein product is CASSLEGWGSESTDTQYF.

The J gene is TRBJ2-1, the V gene TRBV6-1; TRBD2 is a possible D gene (5 bases). V gave up 7 bases and J gave up 8 bases, with 9 bases separating them. Germline V gene sequence: CDR1 MNHNS, CDR2 SASEGT. This CDR3 contains 11 residues. CDR3 DNA: TGTGCCAGCACCGATAGCGATGAGCAGTTCTTC. It specifies CASTDSDEQFF.